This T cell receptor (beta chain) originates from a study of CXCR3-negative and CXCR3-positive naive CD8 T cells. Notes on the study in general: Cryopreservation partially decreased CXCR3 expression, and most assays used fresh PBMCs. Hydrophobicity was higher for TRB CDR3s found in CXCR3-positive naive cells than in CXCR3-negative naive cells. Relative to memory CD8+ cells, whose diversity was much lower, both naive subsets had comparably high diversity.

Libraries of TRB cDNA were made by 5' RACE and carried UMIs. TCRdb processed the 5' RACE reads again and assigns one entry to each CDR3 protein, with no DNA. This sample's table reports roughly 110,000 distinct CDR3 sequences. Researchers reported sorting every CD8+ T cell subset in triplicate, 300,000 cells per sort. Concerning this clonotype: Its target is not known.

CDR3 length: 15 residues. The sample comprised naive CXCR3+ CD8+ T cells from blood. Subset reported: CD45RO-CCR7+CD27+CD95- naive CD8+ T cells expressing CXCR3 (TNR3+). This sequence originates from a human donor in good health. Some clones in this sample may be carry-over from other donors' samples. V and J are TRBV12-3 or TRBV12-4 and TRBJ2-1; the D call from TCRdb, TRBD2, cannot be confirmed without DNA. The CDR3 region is CASSLGTSGGWGQFF.